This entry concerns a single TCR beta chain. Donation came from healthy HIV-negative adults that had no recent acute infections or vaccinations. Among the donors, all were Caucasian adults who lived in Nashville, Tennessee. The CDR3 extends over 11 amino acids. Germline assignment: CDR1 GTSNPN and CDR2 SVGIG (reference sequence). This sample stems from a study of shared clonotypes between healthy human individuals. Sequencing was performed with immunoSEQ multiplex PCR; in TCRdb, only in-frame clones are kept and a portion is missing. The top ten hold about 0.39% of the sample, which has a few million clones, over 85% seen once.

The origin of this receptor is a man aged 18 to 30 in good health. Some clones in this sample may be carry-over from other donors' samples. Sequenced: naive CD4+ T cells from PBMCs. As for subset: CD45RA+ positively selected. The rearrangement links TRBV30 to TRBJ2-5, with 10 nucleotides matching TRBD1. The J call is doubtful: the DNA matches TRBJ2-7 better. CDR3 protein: CALGQGSEQYF. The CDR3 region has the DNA TGTGCCTTGGGACAGGGGAGCGAGCAGTACTTC.